This T cell receptor beta chain is drawn from a study of beta chain features in type 1 diabetes (dated by TCRdb to the late 2010s). Notes on the research overall: Patients and healthy donors did not differ in mean age, gender distribution, total cell number or subset yield. A total of around 110,000,000 sorted cells were examined across all samples, and a strong correlation was observed between cell number per subset and RNA yield. In the study, TCRB repertoires of sorted circulating CD4+ T cell subsets from recently diagnosed type 1 diabetes patients were compared with those of matched healthy donors. Regulatory and stem cell-like memory subsets were obtained from only 8 patients and about 8 healthy donors, while naive and central memory subsets were obtained from all 28 donors. The full study reports these points: Fewer insertions and more nucleotide deletions at VDJ recombination sites were observed in patients with type 1 diabetes, implying thymic rearrangement abnormalities. Because the HLA sub-analyses included only small numbers of individuals, any influence of HLA type on TCRB rearrangement was left unresolved. Shorter templates might be favored by PCR, yet because patient and control samples were amplified and corrected together, any such skew would affect both groups equally. Because cDNA rather than genomic DNA was sequenced, highly expressing activated cells could have been over-represented, although no difference in activation and CD3 levels was found between groups. Naive, central memory and regulatory TCRB repertoires appeared to be more alike among patients than among healthy donors. In all four CD4+ subsets, TCRB CDR3 length was moderately but significantly shorter in type 1 diabetes patients.

From each donor, a single peripheral blood sample of 90 to 150 mL on average was drawn into heparinised tubes. Naive, central memory, regulatory and stem cell-like memory CD4+ T cells were sorted on a BD FACSAria II using a panel including CD45RO, CCR7, CD25, CD127, CD95 and CD27. All sorted populations exceeded 95% purity. Right away, PBMCs were isolated by Lymphoprep density gradient centrifugation and were stained directly, with no culture step. Samples were stained and sorted in pairs, with one healthy donor and one patient per experiment, so that batch effects were minimized. The entire amount of isolated RNA was reverse transcribed using the High Capacity cDNA Reverse Transcription Kit, so the sequenced TCRB transcripts were expressed ones. Naive, central memory and regulatory T cell samples underwent deep immunoSEQ sequencing, averaging around 4 million total reads per sample. After sorted cells were lysed in RLT buffer, RNA was extracted with DNase-treated RNeasy Micro or Mini kits, with the choice depending on cell number. To prevent cross-contamination, each cell subset was processed individually, whereas patient and healthy donor samples were processed jointly. Using the immunoSEQ multiplex PCR, TCRB sequences were amplified from cDNA into 87-bp fragments spanning the CDR3 region. Sequencing of the amplicons was performed on the Illumina HiSeq platform. The study's processing was this. Synthetic template baselines were used to correct PCR bias computationally, reads within Hamming distance 2 were collapsed together, and singletons that could not be merged were discarded. Reads were aligned against IMGT so that V, D and J genes, CDR3 length and insertions or deletions at six rearrangement sites could be assigned. Within each subset, clonotype counts were normalized to sorted cell number, and only after that were true diversity and Gini coefficients computed with the tcR R package. The overlap coefficient, calculated on TCRB nucleotide sequences, was used to quantify repertoire sharing. The immuneACCESS repertoire file appears here via TCRdb, limited to in-frame rearrangements. These files lack a portion of the clones; in checked studies, under half of the deficit traces to unresolved V genes, and the cause of the others is not known. From that table come the V and J calls and clone size; the DNA was used to work out D and trimming. The sample table shows under 150,000 clones, and approximately 9% are seen once. The biggest ten clones account for around 0.75% of the sample.

Notes on this clone: This receptor's antigen is unknown. It has no much larger one-base neighbor in the sample; base qualities were not kept.

Inclusive of the bounding cysteine and phenylalanine, the CDR3 is 15 residues long. The read is trimmed to its CDR3 DNA, 45 bases read in frame from base 1. V loses 0 bases, J loses 2 bases, and the germline ends lie 8 bases apart. The germline V gene (reference sequence) sets CDR1 to LNHNV and CDR2 to YYDKDF. Recombination connected TRBV15 to TRBJ1-3, with the D gene not confidently named. This TCR came from a man younger than 40 with type 1 diabetes. Material for sequencing was central memory CD4+ T cells from blood. The CDR3 amino acid sequence is: CATSRDPGAGNTIYF. Here is the DNA: TGTGCCACCAGCAGAGATCCCGGGGCTGGAAACACCATATATTTT.